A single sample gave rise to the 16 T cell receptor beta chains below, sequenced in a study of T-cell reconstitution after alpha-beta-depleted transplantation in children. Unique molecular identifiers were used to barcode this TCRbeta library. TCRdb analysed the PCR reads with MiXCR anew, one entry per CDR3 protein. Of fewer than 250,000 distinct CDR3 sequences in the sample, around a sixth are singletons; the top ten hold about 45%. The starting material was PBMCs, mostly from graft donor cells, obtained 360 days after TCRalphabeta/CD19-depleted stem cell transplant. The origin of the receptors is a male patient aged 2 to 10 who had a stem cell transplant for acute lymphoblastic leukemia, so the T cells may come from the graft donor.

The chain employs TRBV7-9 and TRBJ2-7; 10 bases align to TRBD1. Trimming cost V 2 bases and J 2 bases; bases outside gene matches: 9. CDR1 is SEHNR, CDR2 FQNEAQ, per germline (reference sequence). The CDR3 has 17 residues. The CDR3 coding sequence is TGTGCCAGCAGCTTAAAAAAGCCGGGACAGGGGCCCTACGAGCAGTACTTC. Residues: CASSLKKPGQGPYEQYF.

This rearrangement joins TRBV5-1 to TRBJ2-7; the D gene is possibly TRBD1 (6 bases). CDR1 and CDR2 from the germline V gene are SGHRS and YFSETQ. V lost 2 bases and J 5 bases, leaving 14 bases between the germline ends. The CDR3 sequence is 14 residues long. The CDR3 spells CASSFSQGSHEQYF. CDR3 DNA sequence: TGCGCCAGCAGCTTCTCACAGGGAAGTCACGAGCAGTACTTC.

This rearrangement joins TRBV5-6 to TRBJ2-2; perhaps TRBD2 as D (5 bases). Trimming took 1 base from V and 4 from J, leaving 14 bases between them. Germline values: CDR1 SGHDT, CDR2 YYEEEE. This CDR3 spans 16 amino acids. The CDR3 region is CASSLRILVATGELFF. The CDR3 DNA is TGTGCCAGCAGCTTGCGGATACTAGTGGCCACCGGGGAGCTGTTTTTT. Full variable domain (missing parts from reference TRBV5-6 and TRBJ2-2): DAGVTQSPTHLIKTRGQQVTLRCSPKSGHDTVSWYQQALGQGPQFIFQYYEEEERQRGNFPDRFSGHQFPNYSSELNVNALLLGDSALYLCASSLRILVATGELFFGEGSRLTVL.

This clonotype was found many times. The CDR3 coding sequence is TGCAGTGCTAGACCTACGACACTCCTCACCCACTACGAGCAGTACTTC. As protein: CSARPTTLLTHYEQYF. The chain couples TRBV20-1 to TRBJ2-7; D is ambiguous. The CDR3 is made up of 16 amino acids. V dropped 2 bases and J dropped 3 bases, with 20 bases sitting between them. Germline-derived CDR1 and CDR2 are DFQATT and SNEGSKA (reference sequence).

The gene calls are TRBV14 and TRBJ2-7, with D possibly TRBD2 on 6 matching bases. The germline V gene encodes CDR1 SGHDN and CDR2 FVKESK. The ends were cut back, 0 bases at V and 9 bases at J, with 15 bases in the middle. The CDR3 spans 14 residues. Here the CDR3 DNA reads TGTGCCAGCAGCCAAGATTTGCGGGAAGGAGGGCAGTACTTC. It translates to CASSQDLREGGQYF.

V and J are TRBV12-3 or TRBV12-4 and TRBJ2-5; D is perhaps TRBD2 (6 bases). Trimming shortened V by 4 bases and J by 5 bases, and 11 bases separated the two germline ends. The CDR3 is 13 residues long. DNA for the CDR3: TGTGCCAGCAGTTGGGGGACTCGGGAGACCCAGTACTTC. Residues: CASSWGTRETQYF.

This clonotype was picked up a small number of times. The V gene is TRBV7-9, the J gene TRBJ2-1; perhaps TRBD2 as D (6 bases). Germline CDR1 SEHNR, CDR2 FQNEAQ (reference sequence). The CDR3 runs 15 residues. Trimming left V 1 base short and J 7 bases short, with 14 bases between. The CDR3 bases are TGTGCCAGCAGCTTAGTAGCGGCCTTGGGGAATGAGCAGTTCTTC. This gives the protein CASSLVAALGNEQFF. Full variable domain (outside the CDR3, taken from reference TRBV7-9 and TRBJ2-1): DTGVSQNPRHKITKRGQNVTFRCDPISEHNRLYWYRQTLGQGPEFLTYFQNEAQLEKSRLLSDRFSAERPKGSFSTLEIQRTEQGDSAMYLCASSLVAALGNEQFFGPGTRLTVL.

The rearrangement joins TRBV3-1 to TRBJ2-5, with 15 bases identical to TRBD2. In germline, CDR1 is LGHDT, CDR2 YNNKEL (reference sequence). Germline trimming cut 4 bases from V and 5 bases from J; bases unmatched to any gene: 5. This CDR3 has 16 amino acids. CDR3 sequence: CASSRTSGGAGETQYF. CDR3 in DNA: TGTGCCAGCAGCCGGACTAGCGGGGGGGCCGGGGAGACCCAGTACTTC.

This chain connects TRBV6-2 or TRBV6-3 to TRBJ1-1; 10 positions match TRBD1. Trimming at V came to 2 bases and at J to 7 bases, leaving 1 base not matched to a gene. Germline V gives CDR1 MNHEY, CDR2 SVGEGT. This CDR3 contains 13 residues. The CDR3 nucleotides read TGTGCCAGCAGTTACGGGACAGGGGTTGAAGCTTTCTTT. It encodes CASSYGTGVEAFF.

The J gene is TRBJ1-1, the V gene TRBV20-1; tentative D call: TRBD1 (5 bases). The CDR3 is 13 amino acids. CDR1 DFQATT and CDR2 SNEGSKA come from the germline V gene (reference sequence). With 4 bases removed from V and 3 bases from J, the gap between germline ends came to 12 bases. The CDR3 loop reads CSAKTEGDTEAFF. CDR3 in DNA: TGCAGTGCTAAGACAGAAGGGGACACTGAAGCTTTCTTT.

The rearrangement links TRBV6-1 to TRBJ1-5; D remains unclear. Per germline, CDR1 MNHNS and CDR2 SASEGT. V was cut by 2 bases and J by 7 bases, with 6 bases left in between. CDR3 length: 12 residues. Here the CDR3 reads CASSESKQPQHF. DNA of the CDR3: TGTGCCAGCAGTGAATCAAAGCAGCCCCAGCATTTT.

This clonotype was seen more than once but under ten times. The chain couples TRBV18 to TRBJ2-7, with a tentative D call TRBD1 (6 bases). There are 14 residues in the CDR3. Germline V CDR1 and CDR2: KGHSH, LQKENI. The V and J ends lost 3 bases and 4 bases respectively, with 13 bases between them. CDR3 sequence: CASSPGTHRYEQYF. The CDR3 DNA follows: TGTGCCAGCTCACCTGGGACACACCGGTACGAGCAGTACTTC.

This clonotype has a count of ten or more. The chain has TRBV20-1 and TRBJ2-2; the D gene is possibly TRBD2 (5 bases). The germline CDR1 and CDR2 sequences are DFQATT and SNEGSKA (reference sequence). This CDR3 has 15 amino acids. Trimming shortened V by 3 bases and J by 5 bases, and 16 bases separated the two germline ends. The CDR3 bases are TGCAGTGCTAGTGAGGTCACCCGGGATACCGGGGAGCTGTTTTTT. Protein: CSASEVTRDTGELFF.

CDR3 amino acids: CASSSLAGGNTGELFF. The DNA for the CDR3 is TGTGCCAGCAGTTCGCTAGCGGGGGGGAACACCGGGGAGCTGTTTTTT. J is TRBJ2-2 and V is TRBV3-1, with 11 bases aligning to TRBD2. In germline, CDR1 is LGHDT, CDR2 YNNKEL (reference sequence). The CDR3 is 16 residues long. V was pared by 6 bases and J by 1 base, with 4 bases of the junction left unmatched.

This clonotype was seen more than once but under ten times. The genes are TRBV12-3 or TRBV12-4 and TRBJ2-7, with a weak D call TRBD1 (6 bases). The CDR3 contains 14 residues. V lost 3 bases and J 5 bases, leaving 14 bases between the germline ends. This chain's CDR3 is CASSFKGDVDEQYF. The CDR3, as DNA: TGTGCCAGCAGTTTCAAGGGGGACGTCGACGAGCAGTACTTC.

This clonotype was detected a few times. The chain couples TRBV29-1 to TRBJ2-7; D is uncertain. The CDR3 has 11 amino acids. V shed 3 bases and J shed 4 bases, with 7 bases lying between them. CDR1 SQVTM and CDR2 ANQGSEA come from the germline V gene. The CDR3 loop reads CSVELGYEQYF. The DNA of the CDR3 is TGCAGCGTTGAGTTGGGGTACGAGCAGTACTTC.